This TCR beta chain was observed in a study of Tregs in tolerant kidney transplant recipients. Only in-frame clones appear in the TCRdb table, and some are missing; sequencing was by immunoSEQ multiplex PCR. Here the sample spans about 77,000 clones, less than 98% being singletons. Per germline, CDR1 SGHRS and CDR2 YFSETQ. The V gene end was trimmed by 4 bases and the J gene end by 2 bases; junction bases not matched to a gene: 14. The CDR3 spans 17 residues. The sample here was CD4+ T cells from blood, taken before the transplant. This clonotype was obtained from a human donor who received a combined kidney and bone marrow transplant. The chain is built from TRBV5-1 and TRBJ2-7; 8 nucleotides align to TRBD2. The chain's CDR3 is CASSPLFTSGGTYEQYF. The CDR3 DNA sequence: TGCGCCAGCAGCCCACTATTCACTAGCGGCGGCACCTACGAGCAGTACTTC.